These 32 T cell receptor beta chains share one sample of origin, sequenced in a study of T cell repertoires in cytomegalovirus infection. MiXCR was run by TCRdb on the reads, yielding one entry per CDR3 protein. This table holds fewer than 250,000 distinct CDR3 sequences, approximately 13% found once. Material for sequencing was PBMCs. The receptor source for this set is a human donor in good health (CMV status not recorded). Some clones in this sample may be carry-over from other donors' samples.

This clonotype was detected many times. The rearrangement links TRBV25-1 to TRBJ2-7, with D possibly matching TRBD1 (5 bases). Germline V CDR1 and CDR2: MGHDK, SYGVNS. Trimming took off 3 bases at V and 7 bases at J, with 13 bases between the two ends. The CDR3 spans 13 residues. The CDR3: CASSDPGREEQYF. The CDR3 DNA reads TGTGCCAGCAGTGATCCAGGGCGTGAGGAGCAGTACTTC.

In its sample, this clonotype was seen many times. The V and J genes are TRBV7-2 and TRBJ2-7; TRBD2 is a possible D gene (6 bases). Trimming took 3 bases from V and 3 from J, leaving 12 bases between them. This CDR3 comprises 14 residues. The germline V gene encodes CDR1 SGHTA and CDR2 FQGNSA. The CDR3 DNA sequence: TGTGCCAGCAGCTTTACCCAGGGAGGCTACGAGCAGTACTTC. Translating it yields CASSFTQGGYEQYF.

This clonotype has a handful of counts. V gene TRBV10-3 combines with J gene TRBJ2-1; TRBD1 might be the D (7 bases). This CDR3 has 16 residues. Per germline, CDR1 ENHRY and CDR2 SYGVKD. V lost 2 bases to trimming and J lost 3 bases, with 14 bases between them. The CDR3 protein is CAISERQGGGYNEQFF. As DNA, the CDR3 is TGTGCCATCAGTGAGCGACAGGGAGGTGGCTACAATGAGCAGTTCTTC.

This clonotype was observed many times. The chain is built from TRBV6-2 or TRBV6-3 and TRBJ2-3, with 14 bases matching TRBD2. The germline V gene encodes CDR1 MNHEY and CDR2 SVGEGT. The CDR3 loop spans 18 amino acids. V was clipped by 2 bases and J by 4 bases; unmatched bases: 8. Written as DNA, the CDR3 is TGTGCCAGCAGTTACCCTCCTCGACTAGCGGGGGGGCCAGATACGCAGTATTTT. Amino acids: CASSYPPRLAGGPDTQYF.

The gene calls are TRBV19 and TRBJ2-2; D not certain. CDR3 length equals 13 residues. From germline, CDR1 is LNHDA and CDR2 SQIVND (reference sequence). V was clipped by 7 bases and J by 1 base, with 7 bases between them. CDR3 protein: CASNPQNTGELFF. The DNA for the CDR3 is TGTGCCAGTAATCCTCAGAACACCGGGGAGCTGTTTTTT.

This clonotype appeared many times. This sequence joins TRBV7-3 and TRBJ2-1; possible D gene TRBD2, 5 bases. The germline V and J ends were trimmed by 5 bases and 4 bases, with 15 bases remaining between them. This CDR3 is 15 amino acids long. Germline assignment: CDR1 SGHTA and CDR2 FQGTGA. The CDR3 reads CASSAGGGVYNEQFF. DNA for the CDR3: TGTGCCAGCAGCGCGGGTGGAGGAGTTTACAATGAGCAGTTCTTC.

This clonotype was seen more than once but under ten times. The chain has TRBV19 and TRBJ2-2; 9 positions agree with TRBD2. The CDR3 is 15 residues long. CDR1 LNHDA and CDR2 SQIVND come from the germline V gene (reference sequence). After removal of 5 bases from V and 6 bases from J, the junction contained 7 bases not matched to a gene. The CDR3 coding sequence is TGTGCCAGTAGTGGGACTAGCTTAAAGTCCGGGGAGCTGTTTTTT. Translation: CASSGTSLKSGELFF. Combining the CDR3 with reference TRBV19 and TRBJ2-2 gives the whole variable domain DGGITQSPKYLFRKEGQNVTLSCEQNLNHDAMYWYRQDPGQGLRLIYYSQIVNDFQKGDIAEGYSVSREKKESFPLTVTSAQKNPTAFYLCASSGTSLKSGELFFGEGSRLTVL.

This clonotype has at least ten counts. V gene TRBV14 combines with J gene TRBJ1-1; D unresolved. Germline V gene sequence: CDR1 SGHDN, CDR2 FVKESK. Trimming took off 1 base at V and 1 base at J, with 10 bases between the two ends. The CDR3 is made up of 15 amino acids. CDR3 sequence reads: CASSQGRTENTEAFF. Here the CDR3 DNA reads TGTGCCAGCAGCCAAGGCCGGACGGAGAACACTGAAGCTTTCTTT.

V gene TRBV23-1 combines with J gene TRBJ2-1; tentative D call: TRBD1 (6 bases). Being an ORF, TRBV23-1 has a function that is uncertain. The CDR3 loop spans 20 amino acids. Trimming left V 1 base short and J 0 bases short, with 22 bases between. This CDR3 reads CASSQCPTGWYCSSYNEQFF. The CDR3, as DNA: TGCGCCAGCAGTCAATGCCCGACAGGATGGTATTGTAGCTCCTACAATGAGCAGTTCTTC.

V usage is TRBV20-1 and J usage is TRBJ2-5; tentative D call: TRBD2 (5 bases). Germline-derived CDR1 and CDR2 are DFQATT and SNEGSKA (reference sequence). The CDR3 consists of 13 residues. With 3 bases removed from V and 2 bases from J, the gap between germline ends came to 10 bases. The DNA for the CDR3 is TGCAGTGCTAGTAAGCGGTCACAAGAGACCCAGTACTTC. Translating it yields CSASKRSQETQYF.

The rearrangement uses TRBV20-1 and TRBJ2-3; tentative D call: TRBD2 (6 bases). The CDR3 is 14 residues long. Trimming pared 2 bases from V and 2 bases from J, leaving 11 bases between. Germline CDR1 is DFQATT and CDR2 is SNEGSKA (reference sequence). The CDR3 nucleotides are TGCAGTGCTAGATACGCGGGATCCACAGATACGCAGTATTTT. As protein: CSARYAGSTDTQYF.

In its sample, this clonotype was seen many times. V gene TRBV12-3 or TRBV12-4 combines with J gene TRBJ2-5; D could derive from TRBD1 or TRBD2 (7 bases each). V was trimmed by 6 bases and J by 5 bases, leaving 13 bases between them. The CDR3 is made up of 13 amino acids. CDR3 nucleotides: TGTGCCAGCAGCAGGGGGGGATTGGAGACCCAGTACTTC. Its protein is CASSRGGLETQYF.

This clonotype has ten or more counts. The V and J genes are TRBV5-1 and TRBJ1-1; TRBD1 is a possible D gene (6 bases). The CDR3 runs to 13 residues. V was shortened by 4 bases and J by 0 bases, with 7 bases between the two germline ends. Germline CDR1 reads SGHRS; CDR2 reads YFSETQ. This chain's CDR3 is CASSRTVNTEAFF. The CDR3 bases are TGCGCCAGCAGCCGGACAGTGAACACTGAAGCTTTCTTT.

The V gene is TRBV10-3, the J gene TRBJ2-2, with D possibly being TRBD2 (5 bases). The CDR3 spans 13 residues. V lost 3 bases to trimming and J lost 6 bases, with 8 bases between them. Germline assignment: CDR1 ENHRY and CDR2 SYGVKD. CDR3: CAISDSGSGELFF. CDR3 nucleotides: TGTGCCATCAGTGATTCGGGGTCCGGGGAGCTGTTTTTT.

The V gene is TRBV19, the J gene TRBJ2-4; TRBD1 matches 9 bases. The V and J ends lost 4 bases and 8 bases, in that order; junction bases with no gene match: 6. The germline V gene has CDR1 LNHDA and CDR2 SQIVND (reference sequence). This CDR3 is 14 amino acids long. CDR3 sequence reads: CASSTRDRVYIQYF. In DNA, the CDR3 is TGTGCCAGTAGTACCCGGGACAGGGTATACATTCAGTACTTC.

J is TRBJ1-5 and V is TRBV6-6; 9 nucleotides agree with TRBD1. With V trimmed by 5 bases and J by 2 bases, 7 bases remained unmatched. This CDR3 has 16 residues. Germline CDR1 reads MNHNY; CDR2 reads SVGAGI (reference sequence). In DNA, the CDR3 is TGTGCCAGCAGTGCAACAGGGGGCGCCGGCAATCAGCCCCAGCATTTT. Amino acid sequence: CASSATGGAGNQPQHF.

This clonotype was seen ten or more times. The V and J genes are TRBV7-2 and TRBJ2-3; 8 bases are shared with TRBD1. The CDR3 has 15 amino acids. Trimming took 5 bases from V and 2 from J; bases not matched to a gene: 6. The germline V gene has CDR1 SGHTA and CDR2 FQGNSA. CDR3 bases: TGTGCCAGCAGCCCCCTCAGGGGGCCCACAGATACGCAGTATTTT. Translation gives CASSPLRGPTDTQYF.

The chain couples TRBV20-1 to TRBJ2-5; the D is unclear. The CDR3 has 12 residues. Looked up from germline, CDR1 is DFQATT and CDR2 is SNEGSKA (reference sequence). V dropped 5 bases and J dropped 4 bases, with 11 bases sitting between them. CDR3 sequence reads: CSAEGLLETQYF. DNA for the CDR3: TGCAGTGCTGAAGGTCTCTTAGAGACCCAGTACTTC.

This clonotype has only a few counts. This chain uses TRBV19 with TRBJ2-4; TRBD2 is a possible D gene (5 bases). There are 14 residues in the CDR3. The V gene lost 3 bases and the J gene lost 5 bases, with 11 bases spanning the gap. The V gene's germline CDR1 is LNHDA and CDR2 SQIVND (reference sequence). The CDR3 protein is CASSIKLRENIQYF. DNA for the CDR3: TGTGCCAGTAGTATCAAGTTGAGGGAAAACATTCAGTACTTC.

This chain connects TRBV28 to TRBJ2-5; tentative D call: TRBD1 (5 bases). Germline V gene data show CDR1 as MDHEN and CDR2 as SYDVKM. V lost 6 bases and J 7 bases, leaving 15 bases between the germline ends. The CDR3 has 13 residues. The CDR3 loop is CASSSTGSGTQYF. Here the CDR3 DNA reads TGTGCCAGCAGCTCCACAGGCTCGGGGACCCAGTACTTC.

CDR3 nucleotides: TGTGCCAGCAGTGGCGGGGGGGAGTCAGATACGCAGTATTTT. It specifies CASSGGGESDTQYF. The rearrangement uses TRBV6-1 and TRBJ2-3; 9 nucleotides align to TRBD2. The CDR3 is 14 amino acids. J gave up 4 bases and V 4 bases, and 3 bases lay outside the gene matches. CDR1 is MNHNS and CDR2 is SASEGT in the germline V gene.

CDR3 sequence (DNA): TGCAGCGTTGAAATCGAAGGGGACACTGAAGCTTTCTTT. Protein: CSVEIEGDTEAFF. The chain joins TRBV29-1 to TRBJ1-1; a possible D gene is TRBD1 (5 bases). Germline CDR1 is SQVTM and CDR2 is ANQGSEA. With 2 bases removed from V and 3 bases from J, the gap between germline ends came to 10 bases. The CDR3 spans 13 residues.

In its sample, this clonotype was seen many times. V and J are TRBV7-2 and TRBJ2-3; 12 bases are shared with TRBD2. V lost 4 bases and J lost 7; bases outside the gene matches: 9. This CDR3 has 16 residues. The V gene's germline CDR1 is SGHTA and CDR2 FQGNSA. CDR3 sequence reads: CASSSLAGGPLNTQYF. In DNA, the CDR3 is TGTGCCAGCAGCTCTCTAGCGGGAGGGCCCTTAAATACGCAGTATTTT. Full variable domain (rest looked up from reference TRBV7-2 and TRBJ2-3): GAGVSQSPSNKVTEKGKDVELRCDPISGHTALYWYRQSLGQGLEFLIYFQGNSAPDKSGLPSDRFSAERTGGSVSTLTIQRTQQEDSAVYLCASSSLAGGPLNTQYFGPGTRLTVL.

This clonotype was detected many times. The rearrangement joins TRBV28 to TRBJ2-7; TRBD2 might be the D (7 bases). Germline-derived CDR1 and CDR2 are MDHEN and SYDVKM. V dropped 7 bases and J dropped 5 bases, with 18 bases sitting between them. CDR3 length: 14 residues. This CDR3 reads CASTLGGGLNEQYF. CDR3 nucleotide sequence: TGTGCCAGCACCCTTGGGGGGGGGCTCAACGAGCAGTACTTC.

This clonotype was seen only a few times. The chain uses TRBV20-1 and TRBJ2-7; 8 positions agree with TRBD1. The trim removed 3 bases at V and 2 bases at J, leaving 9 bases unmatched. CDR1 and CDR2 from the germline V gene are DFQATT and SNEGSKA (reference sequence). The CDR3 contains 15 residues. The CDR3 is CSASRGQELAYEQYF. CDR3 DNA sequence: TGCAGTGCTAGCAGGGGACAGGAATTAGCCTACGAGCAGTACTTC.

In the case of this clonotype: A much larger clone sits a single nucleotide away, making a read error possible. CDR3 coding DNA: TGTGCCAGCGGCCCCGGGACAGAGAACACTGAAGCTTTCTTT. Translated: CASGPGTENTEAFF. The chain recombines TRBV7-6 with TRBJ1-1; 7 nucleotides agree with TRBD1. Germline V lookup: CDR1 SGHVS, CDR2 FNYEAQ. CDR3 length equals 14 residues. Trimming removed 8 bases from V and 1 base from J; junction bases left unmatched: 7.

The V call is TRBV28, the J call TRBJ2-7; D call uncertain. The CDR3 consists of 15 residues. V shed 3 bases and J shed 4 bases, with 16 bases lying between them. CDR1 is MDHEN, CDR2 SYDVKM, per germline. CDR3 sequence (DNA): TGTGCCAGCAGTTTCCCCAGACTCCGCGGTTACGAGCAGTACTTC. It is translated as CASSFPRLRGYEQYF.

The J gene is TRBJ1-6, the V gene TRBV5-1, with D possibly matching TRBD1 (6 bases). This CDR3 is built from 15 residues. CDR1 SGHRS and CDR2 YFSETQ come from the germline V gene. The germline V and J ends were trimmed by 0 bases and 10 bases, with 14 bases remaining between them. The CDR3 DNA reads as TGCGCCAGCAGCTTGGCCGGAGACAGGAGCTCACCCCTCCACTTT. Its translation: CASSLAGDRSSPLHF. Full variable domain (outside the CDR3, taken from reference TRBV5-1 and TRBJ1-6): KAGVTQTPRYLIKTRGQQVTLSCSPISGHRSVSWYQQTPGQGLQFLFEYFSETQRNKGNFPGRFSGRQFSNSRSEMNVSTLELGDSALYLCASSLAGDRSSPLHFGNGTRLTVT.

This clonotype has at least ten counts. J is TRBJ1-1 and V is TRBV12-3 or TRBV12-4, with unresolved D. V lost 5 bases and J lost 0, with 10 bases in between. The CDR3 loop spans 14 amino acids. Here the CDR3 reads CASSPRSVNTEAFF. In DNA form, the CDR3 reads TGTGCCAGCAGTCCGCGGTCTGTGAACACTGAAGCTTTCTTT.

Many counts were recorded for this clonotype. The V and J genes are TRBV28 and TRBJ2-6; D unclear. V was cut by 2 bases and J by 0 bases, with 8 bases left in between. Germline V gives CDR1 MDHEN, CDR2 SYDVKM. The CDR3 is made up of 16 amino acids. The CDR3 nucleotides are TGTGCCAGCAGTTTAACCGGACGCTCTGGGGCCAACGTCCTGACTTTC. Translated, it gives CASSLTGRSGANVLTF.

With regard to this clonotype: A read error may account for a junction end that differs from germline. V is TRBV5-5 and J is TRBJ1-1; D is uncertain. CDR3 length: 13 amino acids. Germline V gene data show CDR1 as SGHKS and CDR2 as YYEKEE (reference sequence). This CDR3 is CASSLWSATEASF. For the CDR3, the DNA is TGTGCCAGCAGCTTGTGGTCGGCCACTGAAGCTTCCTTT.

The table lists this clonotype with many counts. The chain carries TRBV28 and TRBJ2-7, with TRBD1 matching over 7 bases. Germline V gene lookup returns CDR1 MDHEN and CDR2 SYDVKM. V lost 6 bases, J lost 1 base, and 6 bases stayed unmatched. CDR3 length: 14 amino acids. The CDR3: CASSSPGQSYEQYF. In DNA, the CDR3 is TGTGCCAGCAGCTCCCCGGGACAGTCCTACGAGCAGTACTTC. The full variable domain, with the rest looked up from reference TRBV28 and TRBJ2-7, is DVKVTQSSRYLVKRTGEKVFLECVQDMDHENMFWYRQDPGLGLRLIYFSYDVKMKEKGDIPEGYSVSREKKERFSLILESASTNQTSMYLCASSSPGQSYEQYFGPGTRLTVT.